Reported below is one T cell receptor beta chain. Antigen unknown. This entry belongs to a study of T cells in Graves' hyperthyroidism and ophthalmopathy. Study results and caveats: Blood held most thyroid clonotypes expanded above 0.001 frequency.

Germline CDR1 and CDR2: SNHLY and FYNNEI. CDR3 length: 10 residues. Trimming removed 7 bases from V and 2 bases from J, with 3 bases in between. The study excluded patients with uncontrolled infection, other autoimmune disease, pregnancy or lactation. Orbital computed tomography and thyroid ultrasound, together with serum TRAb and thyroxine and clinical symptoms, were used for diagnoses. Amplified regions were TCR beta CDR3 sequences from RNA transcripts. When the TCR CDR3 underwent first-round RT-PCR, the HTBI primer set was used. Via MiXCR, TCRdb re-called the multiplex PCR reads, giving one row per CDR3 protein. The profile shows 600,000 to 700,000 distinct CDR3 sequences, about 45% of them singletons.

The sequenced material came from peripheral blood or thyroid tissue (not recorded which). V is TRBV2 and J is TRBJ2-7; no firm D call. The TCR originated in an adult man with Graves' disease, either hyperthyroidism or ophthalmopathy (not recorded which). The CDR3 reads CASNPYEQYF. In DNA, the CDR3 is TGTGCCAGCAACCCCTACGAGCAGTACTTC.